A single sample gave rise to the 6 T cell receptor beta chains below, sequenced in a study of blood T cell repertoires in COVID-19. Sequenced by immunoSEQ multiplex PCR; TCRdb stores in-frame clones only, minus some. The sample includes about 200,000 clones, about 88% of them seen just once. The source material was peripheral blood. These receptors were taken from a man in his late teens or twenties with active or convalescent COVID-19.

The chain couples TRBV4-2 to TRBJ1-2; 7 bases match TRBD1. Germline V gene lookup returns CDR1 LGHNA and CDR2 YNFKEQ. The trim removed 4 bases at V and 4 bases at J, leaving 9 bases unmatched. This CDR3 region has 15 residues. The chain's CDR3 is CASSLTGTATYGYTF. The CDR3, as DNA: TGTGCCAGCAGCCTAACCGGGACAGCAACCTATGGCTACACCTTC.

This clone has only one observation. The chain links TRBV6-6 to TRBJ2-3; TRBD1 might be the D (6 bases). V was trimmed by 4 bases and J by 10 bases, leaving 18 bases between them. This CDR3 comprises 14 residues. Germline-derived CDR1 and CDR2 are MNHNY and SVGAGI (reference sequence). CDR3 protein: CASSLGQGSSAQYF. CDR3 nucleotides: TGTGCCAGCAGTTTAGGTCAGGGGAGCAGTGCGCAGTATTTT.

The V call is TRBV7-9, the J call TRBJ2-1, with 9 bases lining up with TRBD2. The germline V gene has CDR1 SEHNR and CDR2 FQNEAQ (reference sequence). The CDR3 is 16 residues long. V lost 3 bases to trimming and J lost 4 bases; unmatched junction nucleotides: 7. The CDR3 nucleotides read TGTGCCAGCAGCTTGGGAGCGGGAGGTTTATACAATGAGCAGTTCTTC. Translated: CASSLGAGGLYNEQFF.

CDR3 coding DNA: TGTGCCAGCCGGGGCGGGGGAACCTACGAGCAGTACTTC. Translating gives CASRGGGTYEQYF. V gene TRBV19 combines with J gene TRBJ2-7, with 7 bases aligning to TRBD2. The CDR3 is 13 residues long. The germline gives CDR1 LNHDA, CDR2 SQIVND (reference sequence). J lost 2 bases, V lost 9 bases, and 7 bases had no gene match.

The chain employs TRBV3-1 (or the pseudogene TRBV3-2) and TRBJ2-4; possible D gene TRBD1, 6 bases. The CDR3 is 16 residues long. Germline V lookup: CDR1 LGHDT, CDR2 YNNKEL (reference sequence). V was clipped by 3 bases and J by 1 base, with 13 bases between them. The CDR3 spells CASSQRGQGAKNIQYF. DNA for the CDR3: TGTGCCAGCAGCCAGAGGGGTCAGGGGGCCAAAAACATTCAGTACTTC.

The chain has TRBV19 and TRBJ2-1, with 7 bases that match TRBD2. There are 17 residues in the CDR3. V dropped 3 bases and J dropped 5; count of bases not matched to a gene: 13. The germline V gene encodes CDR1 LNHDA and CDR2 SQIVND (reference sequence). CDR3 DNA sequence: TGTGCCAGTAGTATCGGTGGGGGGGGACTAACAAACAATGAGCAGTTCTTC. Encoded protein: CASSIGGGGLTNNEQFF.